This T cell receptor (beta chain) was sequenced for a study of radiation and T cells in renal cell carcinoma. Trimming took off 6 bases at V and 7 bases at J, with 6 bases between the two ends. The CDR3 extends over 11 amino acids. CDR1 is MNHEY, CDR2 SVGAGI, per germline. This clone is termed medium-sized. Antigen: not known. Study-wide findings and caveats: Compared with controls, irradiated tumors had more, larger dominant CDR3 motifs. Baseline intratumoral clonotype presence is unknown without pretreatment biopsies. Tumor samples were small regions of approximately 0.9 g. Top 100 clonotypes averaged around 54% in irradiated versus about 40% in nephrectomy-only tumors.

Here immunoSEQ multiplex PCR was the method, and the copy in TCRdb shows in-frame clones only, minus some. The table shows some 15,000 clones, with approximately 51% occurring only once. The treatment: 15 Gy SBRT to primary tumor, nephrectomy 4 weeks later. The material sequenced was tumor tissue, taken from a patient whose treatment included radiotherapy and nephrectomy. The receptor was derived from a woman aged 55-70 years with renal cell carcinoma. V usage is TRBV6-5 and J usage is TRBJ1-4; D unclear. The DNA for the CDR3 is TGTGCCAGCAGGGCGGGTGAAAAACTGTTTTTT. Residues: CASRAGEKLFF.